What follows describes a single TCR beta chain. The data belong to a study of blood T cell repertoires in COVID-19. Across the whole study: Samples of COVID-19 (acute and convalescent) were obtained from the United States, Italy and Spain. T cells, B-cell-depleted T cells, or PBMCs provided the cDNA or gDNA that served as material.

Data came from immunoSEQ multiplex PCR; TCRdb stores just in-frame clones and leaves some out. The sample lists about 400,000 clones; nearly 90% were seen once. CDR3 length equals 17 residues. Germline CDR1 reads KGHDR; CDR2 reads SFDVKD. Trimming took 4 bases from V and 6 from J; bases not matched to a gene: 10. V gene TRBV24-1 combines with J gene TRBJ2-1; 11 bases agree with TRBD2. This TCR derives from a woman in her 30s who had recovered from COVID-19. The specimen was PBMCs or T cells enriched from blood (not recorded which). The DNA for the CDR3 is TGTGCCACCAGTGACCCAACCGTAGCGGGAGGGGTCAATGAGCAGTTCTTC. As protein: CATSDPTVAGGVNEQFF.